Following are 3 T cell receptor beta chains from one sample sequenced in a study of Ad26.COV2.S vaccination and SARS-CoV-2 variants. Clones were read by immunoSEQ multiplex PCR, and TCRdb kept only the in-frame ones, dropping some. The table includes roughly 420,000 clones, roughly 89% detected once. Treatment noted: around 19 received Ad26.COV2.S at low or high dose, single or two shots; about 5 received placebo; per-sample allocation not given. It was on day 63 after the first vaccine or placebo injection that samples were taken. The sequencing here drew on peripheral blood, taken in a trial of Ad26.COV2.S vaccine versus placebo. The source is a person aged 18-60 years who received the Ad26.COV2.S COVID-19 vaccine or a placebo.

The sample holds one count of this clone. The chain is built from TRBV5-1 and TRBJ2-2, with 10 nucleotides matching TRBD2. V lost 3 bases, J lost 1 base, and 18 bases stayed unmatched. The CDR3 sequence is 21 residues long. From germline, CDR1 is SGHRS and CDR2 YFSETQ. DNA of the CDR3: TGCGCCAGCAGCTGGAAGCCCGGGACTAGCGCTCGAGGGCAGAACACCGGGGAGCTGTTTTTT. Its protein is CASSWKPGTSARGQNTGELFF.

The chain recombines TRBV2 with TRBJ2-1; D uncertain. V lost 4 bases, J lost 9 bases, and 4 bases lay in between. CDR1 SNHLY and CDR2 FYNNEI come from the germline V gene. The CDR3 loop spans 10 amino acids. The CDR3 sequence: CASSVGEQFF. CDR3 coding DNA: TGTGCCAGCAGTGTAGGTGAGCAGTTCTTC.

The chain uses TRBV19 and TRBJ1-2, with a weak D call TRBD1 (6 bases). From germline, CDR1 is LNHDA and CDR2 SQIVND (reference sequence). V was cut by 5 bases and J by 6 bases, with 16 bases left in between. The CDR3 has 14 amino acids. The CDR3 here is CASSAGHRLDGYTF. The CDR3 DNA reads TGTGCCAGTAGTGCGGGACACCGGCTCGATGGCTACACCTTC.